A single T cell receptor (beta chain) is shown here with its context. The repertoire was sequenced with immunoSEQ multiplex PCR; TCRdb's copy has only in-frame clones and lacks some. There are 210,000 or so clones in the sample; around 81% occur only once, and 8.9% lies in the top ten. The sample originates from a study of blood T cell repertoires in COVID-19. Study context: Italy, Spain and the United States were the sources of the convalescent and acute COVID-19 samples. PBMCs, B-cell-depleted T cells, or T cells were the source of the cDNA or gDNA that made up the material.

The age range of participants was 18 to 89 years, with residence in about two dozen US areas. This CDR3 has 14 residues. The ends were cut back, 0 bases at V and 4 bases at J, with 9 bases in the middle. Germline-derived CDR1 and CDR2 are LGHNA and YNFKEQ. The clonotype originates from a woman in her forties or fifties with acute COVID-19. The rearrangement joins TRBV4-2 to TRBJ1-2, with D possibly matching TRBD1 (5 bases). Sequenced sample: PBMCs or T cells enriched from blood (not recorded which). Written as DNA, the CDR3 is TGTGCCAGCAGCCAAGAGTGGGGCCCCTATGGCTACACCTTC. As protein: CASSQEWGPYGYTF.